A single sample gave rise to the 5 T cell receptor beta chains below, sequenced in a study of T cells in Graves' hyperthyroidism and ophthalmopathy. Amplification of TCR beta CDR3 regions was performed using RNA transcripts as template. The HTBI set primed first-round TCR CDR3 RT-PCR. One entry per CDR3 protein, called by TCRdb with MiXCR from the multiplex PCR reads. The sample consists of 400,000 to 500,000 distinct CDR3 sequences, under 15% of them appearing once. The sequencing sample was made of blood. The receptor set was obtained from a woman aged 18-29 years with Graves' hyperthyroidism.

The chain couples TRBV5-1 to TRBJ2-2; no firm D call. There are 14 residues in the CDR3. Germline-derived CDR1 and CDR2 are SGHRS and YFSETQ. Trimming shortened V by 0 bases and J by 3 bases, and 6 bases separated the two germline ends. The CDR3 is CASSLAMDTGELFF. The CDR3 nucleotides read TGCGCCAGCAGCTTGGCAATGGACACCGGGGAGCTGTTTTTT.

This clonotype was detected only a few times. The chain recombines TRBV5-4 with TRBJ2-3; no clear D. The CDR3 spans 16 residues. Trimming left V 3 bases short and J 0 bases short, with 14 bases between. Looked up from germline, CDR1 is SGHNT and CDR2 is YYREEE (reference sequence). The CDR3 sequence: CASSSSPFPSTDTQYF. The CDR3 DNA is TGTGCCAGCAGCTCTTCCCCTTTTCCGAGCACAGATACGCAGTATTTT.

The genes are TRBV6-6 and TRBJ2-7; the D gene is possibly TRBD2 (6 bases). The CDR3 length is 15 residues. Trimming stripped 0 bases from V and 0 bases from J, with 9 bases between. The V gene's germline CDR1 is MNHNY and CDR2 SVGAGI (reference sequence). The CDR3 is CASSYSIGSSYEQYV. DNA of the CDR3: TGTGCCAGCAGTTACTCGATCGGGAGCTCCTACGAGCAGTACGTC.

This clonotype was detected only a few times. The V call is TRBV29-1, the J call TRBJ2-7; TRBD1 agrees at 12 bases. J was trimmed by 7 bases and V by 6 bases; bases with no gene match: 10. Germline CDR1 and CDR2: SQVTM and ANQGSEA. The CDR3 totals 14 residues. The CDR3 reads CSVAPGQGAWEQYF. CDR3 DNA: TGCAGCGTCGCTCCGGGACAGGGGGCTTGGGAGCAGTACTTC.

The J gene is TRBJ2-3, the V gene TRBV5-1, with D perhaps matching TRBD1 (5 bases). The CDR3 is 14 residues long. Germline CDR1 SGHRS, CDR2 YFSETQ. The ends were cut back, 6 bases at V and 4 bases at J, with 15 bases in the middle. The DNA for the CDR3 is TGCGCCAGCAAAATGGACACTGTGGCAGATACGCAGTATTTT. Amino acids: CASKMDTVADTQYF.